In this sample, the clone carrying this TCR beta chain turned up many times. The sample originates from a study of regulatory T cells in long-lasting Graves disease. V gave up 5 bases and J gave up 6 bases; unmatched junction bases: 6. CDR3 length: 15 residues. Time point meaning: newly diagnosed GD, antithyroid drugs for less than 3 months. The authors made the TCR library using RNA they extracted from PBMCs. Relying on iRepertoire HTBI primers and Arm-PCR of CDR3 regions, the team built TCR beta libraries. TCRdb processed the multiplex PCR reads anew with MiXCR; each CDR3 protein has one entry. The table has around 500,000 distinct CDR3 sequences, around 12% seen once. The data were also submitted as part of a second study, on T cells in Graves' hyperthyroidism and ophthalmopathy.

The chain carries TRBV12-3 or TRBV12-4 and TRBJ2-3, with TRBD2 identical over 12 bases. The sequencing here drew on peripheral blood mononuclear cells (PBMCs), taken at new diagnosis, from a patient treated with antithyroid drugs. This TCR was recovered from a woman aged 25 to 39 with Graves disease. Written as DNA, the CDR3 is TGTGCCAGCAGTCGACTAGCGGGAGACGGCGATACGCAGTATTTT. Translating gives CASSRLAGDGDTQYF.